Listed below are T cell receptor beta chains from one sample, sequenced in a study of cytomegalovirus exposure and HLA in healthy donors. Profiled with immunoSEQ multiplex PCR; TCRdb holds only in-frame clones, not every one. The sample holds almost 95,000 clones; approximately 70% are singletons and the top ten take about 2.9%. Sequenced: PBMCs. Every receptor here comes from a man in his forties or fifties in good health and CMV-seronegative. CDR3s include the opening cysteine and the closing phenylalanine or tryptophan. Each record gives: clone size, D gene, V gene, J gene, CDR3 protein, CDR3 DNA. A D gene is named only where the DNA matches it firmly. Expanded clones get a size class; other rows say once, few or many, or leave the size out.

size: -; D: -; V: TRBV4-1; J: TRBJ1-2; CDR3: CASSQRVGGYGYTF; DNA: TGCGCCAGCAGCCAGAGGGTCGGAGGCTATGGCTACACCTTC
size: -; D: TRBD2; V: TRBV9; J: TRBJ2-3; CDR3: CASSVGLAESTDTQYF; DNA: TGTGCCAGCAGCGTTGGACTAGCGGAAAGCACAGATACGCAGTATTTT
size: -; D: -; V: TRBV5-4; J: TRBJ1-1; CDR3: CASSGQSGVYTEAFF; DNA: TGTGCCAGCAGCGGACAGTCAGGGGTGTACACTGAAGCTTTCTTT
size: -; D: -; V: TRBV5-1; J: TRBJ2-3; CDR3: CASSFVQGIEDTQYF; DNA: TGCGCCAGCAGCTTTGTACAGGGTATCGAAGATACGCAGTATTTT
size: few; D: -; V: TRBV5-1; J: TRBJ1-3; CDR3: CASSLGTGNTIYF; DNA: TGCGCCAGCAGCTTGGGTACAGGGAACACCATATATTTT
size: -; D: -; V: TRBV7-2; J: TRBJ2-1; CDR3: CASSLASGISYNEQFF; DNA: TGTGCCAGCAGCTTAGCCTCAGGGATTTCCTACAATGAGCAGTTCTTC
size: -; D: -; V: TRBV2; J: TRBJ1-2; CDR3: CASNPDRINYGYTF; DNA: TGTGCCAGCAACCCTGACAGGATTAACTATGGCTACACCTTC
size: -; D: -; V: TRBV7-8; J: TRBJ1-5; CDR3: CASSQDTSNQPQHF; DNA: TGTGCCAGCAGCCAGGACACTAGCAATCAGCCCCAGCATTTT
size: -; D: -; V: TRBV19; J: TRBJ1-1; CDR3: CASSIPQYTEAFF; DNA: TGTGCCAGTAGCATTCCCCAGTACACTGAAGCTTTCTTT
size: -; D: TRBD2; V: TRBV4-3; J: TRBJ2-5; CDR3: CASSQDLAGGQETQYF; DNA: TGCGCCAGCAGCCAAGATTTAGCGGGAGGGCAAGAGACCCAGTACTTC
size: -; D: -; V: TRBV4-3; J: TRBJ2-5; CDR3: CASSQEDRQETQYF; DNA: TGCGCCAGCAGCCAAGAAGACAGGCAAGAGACCCAGTACTTC
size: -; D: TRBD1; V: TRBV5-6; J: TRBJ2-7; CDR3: CASSLAGPGGYEQYF; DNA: TGTGCCAGCAGCTTGGCCGGTCCAGGGGGCTACGAGCAGTACTTC
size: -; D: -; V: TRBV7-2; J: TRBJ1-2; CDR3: CASSLAPVQGSNYGYTF; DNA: TGTGCCAGCAGCTTAGCTCCCGTACAGGGCTCCAACTATGGCTACACCTTC
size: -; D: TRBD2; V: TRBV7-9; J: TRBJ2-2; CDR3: CASSSHTGLAITGELFF; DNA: TGTGCCAGCAGCTCCCATACGGGACTAGCGATCACCGGGGAGCTGTTTTTT
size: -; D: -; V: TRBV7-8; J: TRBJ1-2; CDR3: CASSPQGGGIYGYTF; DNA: TGTGCCAGCAGCCCACAGGGTGGAGGAATCTATGGCTACACCTTC
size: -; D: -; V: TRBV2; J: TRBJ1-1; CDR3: CASSVGGNTEAFF; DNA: TGTGCCAGCAGTGTAGGGGGGAACACTGAAGCTTTCTTT
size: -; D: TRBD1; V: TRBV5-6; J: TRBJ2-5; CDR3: CASSPGQGETQYF; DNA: TGTGCCAGCAGCCCCGGACAGGGAGAGACCCAGTACTTC
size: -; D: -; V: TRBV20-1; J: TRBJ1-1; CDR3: CSARADTEAFF; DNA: TGCAGTGCCCGAGCTGACACTGAAGCTTTCTTT
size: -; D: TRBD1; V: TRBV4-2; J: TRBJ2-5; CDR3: CASSRDSGTGFQETQYF; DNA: TGTGCCAGCAGCCGGGATTCCGGGACAGGGTTCCAAGAGACCCAGTACTTC